The 10 T cell receptor beta chains in this list originate from one sample, sequenced in a study of T cells in localized non-small cell lung cancer. Clones were read by immunoSEQ multiplex PCR, and TCRdb kept only the in-frame ones, dropping some. The sample lists more than 45,000 clones, roughly 85% occurring once. The sequencing used peripheral blood, collected before any cancer treatment. The source is a male donor aged 60 or older with stage III squamous cell lung carcinoma.

V usage is TRBV7-2 and J usage is TRBJ1-2; D might be TRBD1 (6 bases). Germline V gene lookup returns CDR1 SGHTA and CDR2 FQGNSA. This CDR3 region has 16 residues. Trimming removed 1 base at V and 8 bases at J, with 20 bases between. The CDR3 loop reads CASSLVGGGAPLGYTF. The CDR3 DNA reads as TGTGCCAGCAGCTTAGTAGGTGGGGGGGCCCCCCTGGGCTACACCTTC. The full variable domain, its missing parts supplied by reference TRBV7-2 and TRBJ1-2, is GAGVSQSPSNKVTEKGKDVELRCDPISGHTALYWYRQSLGQGLEFLIYFQGNSAPDKSGLPSDRFSAERTGGSVSTLTIQRTQQEDSAVYLCASSLVGGGAPLGYTFGSGTRLTVV.

The J gene is TRBJ2-3, the V gene TRBV5-1; 10 bases agree with TRBD2. The CDR3 extends over 16 amino acids. V lost 0 bases to trimming and J lost 1 base; unmatched junction nucleotides: 2. Germline V gene lookup returns CDR1 SGHRS and CDR2 YFSETQ. CDR3 loop: CASSLDLAGGTDTQYF. CDR3 bases: TGCGCCAGCAGCTTGGACCTAGCGGGGGGCACAGATACGCAGTATTTT. The whole variable domain, filled in from reference TRBV5-1 and TRBJ2-3, reads KAGVTQTPRYLIKTRGQQVTLSCSPISGHRSVSWYQQTPGQGLQFLFEYFSETQRNKGNFPGRFSGRQFSNSRSEMNVSTLELGDSALYLCASSLDLAGGTDTQYFGPGTRLTVL.

The CDR3 DNA follows: TGTGCCAGCAGTGAAACGGAGGGGAATTATGGCTACACCTTC. Its translation: CASSETEGNYGYTF. The chain employs TRBV6-1 and TRBJ1-2; D is possibly TRBD1 (5 bases). The CDR3 contains 14 residues. CDR1 MNHNS and CDR2 SASEGT come from the germline V gene. V gave up 2 bases and J gave up 5 bases, with 12 bases separating them.

The chain couples TRBV27 to TRBJ1-5; D not resolved. V was shortened by 5 bases and J by 4 bases, with 21 bases between the two germline ends. The CDR3 contains 17 residues. The germline V gene has CDR1 MNHEY and CDR2 SMNVEV (reference sequence). The CDR3 DNA sequence: TGTGCCAGCAGTCCTTCTAACGGGGATGATTCAAATCAGCCCCAGCATTTT. As protein: CASSPSNGDDSNQPQHF.

V usage is TRBV19 and J usage is TRBJ1-1, with D possibly being TRBD1 (5 bases). CDR1 and CDR2 (germline): LNHDA, SQIVND (reference sequence). This CDR3 contains 13 residues. Between the trimmed V and J ends, which lost 2 bases and 5 bases, there was a span of 9 bases. The CDR3 nucleotides are TGTGCCAGTAGTATAAGAGCAGGGACTGAAGCTTTCTTT. It specifies CASSIRAGTEAFF. Filled out from reference TRBV19 and TRBJ1-1, the complete variable domain reads DGGITQSPKYLFRKEGQNVTLSCEQNLNHDAMYWYRQDPGQGLRLIYYSQIVNDFQKGDIAEGYSVSREKKESFPLTVTSAQKNPTAFYLCASSIRAGTEAFFGQGTRLTVV.

The V gene is TRBV19, the J gene TRBJ1-4; D possibly corresponds to TRBD1 (5 bases). Trimming took off 6 bases at V and 5 bases at J, with 16 bases between the two ends. This CDR3 region has 15 residues. Germline lookup yields CDR1 LNHDA and CDR2 SQIVND (reference sequence). CDR3 residues: CASRVPGQGNEKLFF. The CDR3 region has the DNA TGTGCCAGTAGGGTCCCGGGGCAGGGAAATGAAAAACTGTTTTTT.

The chain has TRBV27 and TRBJ2-2; D is uncertain. V was cut by 1 base and J by 7 bases, with 7 bases left in between. CDR3 length: 13 residues. From germline, CDR1 is MNHEY and CDR2 SMNVEV (reference sequence). CDR3 in DNA: TGTGCCAGCAGTTTATATTCTAACGGGGAGCTGTTTTTT. Its translation: CASSLYSNGELFF.

The chain recombines TRBV19 with TRBJ1-5; D uncertain. With 3 bases removed from V and 6 bases from J, the gap between germline ends came to 12 bases. The CDR3 has 14 residues. Per germline, CDR1 LNHDA and CDR2 SQIVND (reference sequence). CDR3 region: CASSIRGLSQPQHF. The CDR3 region has the DNA TGTGCCAGTAGTATCCGGGGTTTAAGTCAGCCCCAGCATTTT.

The V gene is TRBV2, the J gene TRBJ2-3; 13 positions agree with TRBD2. The CDR3 sequence is 15 residues long. After removal of 6 bases from V and 2 bases from J, the junction contained 2 bases not matched to a gene. CDR1 and CDR2 from the germline V gene are SNHLY and FYNNEI. In nucleotides, the CDR3 is TGTGCCAGCAGGGGACTAGCGGGGATCACAGATACGCAGTATTTT. Translation gives CASRGLAGITDTQYF.

V is TRBV5-1 and J is TRBJ2-7, with a possible D match to TRBD2 (6 bases). Germline values: CDR1 SGHRS, CDR2 YFSETQ. CDR3 size: 16 residues. The V end was cut by 1 base, the J end by 1 base, with 15 bases between. CDR3 in DNA: TGCGCCAGCAGCTTGATGGGGCTAGCGAATTCCTACGAGCAGTACTTC. Amino acid sequence: CASSLMGLANSYEQYF.